The 21 T cell receptor beta chains reported below all come from one sample, sequenced in a study of blood T cell repertoires in COVID-19. Sequencing was performed with immunoSEQ multiplex PCR; in TCRdb, only in-frame clones are kept and a portion is missing. This sample has some 97,000 clones; roughly nine tenths occur once, and the top ten carry about 1.7%. Sequences were obtained from peripheral blood. These receptors were taken from a man between 60 and 75 years old with acute or convalescent COVID-19.

This sequence joins TRBV18 and TRBJ1-3; TRBD1 matches 11 bases. The length of the CDR3 is 18 residues. Germline CDR1 and CDR2: KGHSH and LQKENI. The J segment lost 4 bases and the V segment lost 6 bases, leaving 14 bases of the junction unmatched. The DNA of the CDR3 is TGTGCCAGCTCTACCACTCGGACAGGGGGCCGACAAGGAAACACCATATATTTT. This codes for CASSTTRTGGRQGNTIYF.

The rearrangement links TRBV7-2 to TRBJ1-5, with 11 bases aligning to TRBD1. The germline V gene has CDR1 SGHTA and CDR2 FQGNSA. The CDR3 runs 17 residues. Trimming removed 3 bases from V and 7 bases from J; junction bases left unmatched: 11. CDR3 nucleotide sequence: TGTGCCAGCAGCTTTGCCCACCCGGGGACAGGGGGGCAGCCCCAGCATTTT. This gives the protein CASSFAHPGTGGQPQHF.

The chain is built from TRBV9 and TRBJ1-5; D unresolved. The CDR3 is made up of 14 amino acids. From germline, CDR1 is SGDLS and CDR2 YYNGEE. V lost 0 bases and J lost 7, with 11 bases in between. The CDR3 reads CASSVGVGEQPQHF. The CDR3 DNA sequence: TGTGCCAGCAGCGTAGGGGTGGGAGAGCAGCCCCAGCATTTT.

The rearrangement joins TRBV4-1 to TRBJ1-2; maybe TRBD1 (5 bases). Looked up from germline, CDR1 is MGHRA and CDR2 is YSYEKL. This CDR3 is built from 14 residues. Trimming removed 0 bases from V and 7 bases from J, with 12 bases in between. The chain's CDR3 is CASSQDQEGRGYTF. CDR3 nucleotides: TGCGCCAGCAGCCAAGATCAGGAGGGGCGTGGCTACACCTTC.

CDR3 sequence: CAIAGTGQTGELFF. CDR3 in DNA: TGTGCCATCGCGGGGACAGGGCAAACCGGGGAGCTGTTTTTT. The chain links TRBV10-3 to TRBJ2-2; TRBD1 aligns across 9 bases. Germline assignment: CDR1 ENHRY and CDR2 SYGVKD. The length of the CDR3 is 14 residues. The junction had 6 bases not matched to a gene; V was cut back by 8 bases and J by 5 bases.

CDR3 DNA: TGTGCATCGGGGGGGGCGGCAGATACGCAGTATTTT. This translates into CASGGAADTQYF. The gene calls are TRBV19 and TRBJ2-3; TRBD2 agrees at 8 bases. This CDR3 contains 12 residues. Germline V CDR1 and CDR2: LNHDA, SQIVND (reference sequence).

This clone appeared a single time. The rearrangement joins TRBV19 to TRBJ1-6; D not certain. Germline V gene data show CDR1 as LNHDA and CDR2 as SQIVND (reference sequence). Deletions cut 3 bases from V and 5 bases from J, with 14 bases between. This CDR3 has 16 amino acids. The chain's CDR3 is CASSMVRGNNNSPLHF. CDR3 coding DNA: TGTGCCAGTAGTATGGTCCGCGGAAACAATAATTCACCCCTCCACTTT.

This clone was seen a few times. V is TRBV11-1 and J is TRBJ1-6; no reliable D call. The CDR3 spans 14 residues. CDR1 is SGHAT, CDR2 FQDESV, per germline (reference sequence). V lost 1 base, J lost 16 bases, and 17 bases lay in between. The DNA of the CDR3 is TGTGCCAGCAGCTTAGAAGGACTGCGAGGCCAGCTCCACTTT. Translating it yields CASSLEGLRGQLHF.

CDR3 in DNA: TGTGCCAGCAGCGGGGACAGCAACCCATCTAACTATGGCTACACCTTC. It codes for CASSGDSNPSNYGYTF. The chain couples TRBV7-9 to TRBJ1-2, with 7 bases fitting TRBD1. J gave up 0 bases and V 5 bases, and 9 bases lay outside the gene matches. The CDR3 extends over 16 amino acids. Germline V gives CDR1 SEHNR, CDR2 FQNEAQ (reference sequence). Full variable domain (missing parts from reference TRBV7-9 and TRBJ1-2): DTGVSQNPRHKITKRGQNVTFRCDPISEHNRLYWYRQTLGQGPEFLTYFQNEAQLEKSRLLSDRFSAERPKGSFSTLEIQRTEQGDSAMYLCASSGDSNPSNYGYTFGSGTRLTVV.

The J gene is TRBJ1-5, the V gene TRBV10-3; D not resolved. Per the germline V gene, CDR1 is ENHRY and CDR2 is SYGVKD. The CDR3 covers 16 residues. Trimming cost V 0 bases and J 3 bases, with 12 bases left between them. This CDR3 is CAISESVAGNNQPQHF. CDR3 sequence (DNA): TGTGCCATCAGTGAGTCGGTGGCTGGTAACAATCAGCCCCAGCATTTT.

This clone was found once. V is TRBV29-1 and J is TRBJ1-1, with D possibly matching TRBD1 (6 bases). Germline CDR1 is SQVTM and CDR2 is ANQGSEA. The V gene lost 7 bases and the J gene lost 0 bases, with 12 bases spanning the gap. This CDR3 spans 13 amino acids. The CDR3 sequence is CSAGTKMNTEAFF. The CDR3 DNA reads TGCAGCGCCGGGACAAAGATGAACACTGAAGCTTTCTTT.

The rearrangement joins TRBV7-9 to TRBJ1-4; possible D gene TRBD1, 6 bases. The germline V and J ends were trimmed by 4 bases and 1 base, with 22 bases remaining between them. Germline V lookup: CDR1 SEHNR, CDR2 FQNEAQ (reference sequence). The CDR3 has 19 amino acids. The CDR3, as DNA: TGTGCCAGCAGCTCCGACAGGCCTTCCCCGTCCGGAACTAATGAAAAACTGTTTTTT. It specifies CASSSDRPSPSGTNEKLFF.

The chain recombines TRBV19 with TRBJ1-2; 8 positions agree with TRBD1. The germline CDR1 and CDR2 sequences are LNHDA and SQIVND (reference sequence). The junction had 5 bases not matched to a gene; V was cut back by 0 bases and J by 2 bases. CDR3 length equals 16 residues. CDR3 coding DNA: TGTGCCAGTAGTATAGATCGGGACAGGATCAACTATGGCTACACCTTC. This sequence encodes CASSIDRDRINYGYTF.

V and J are TRBV3-1 (or the pseudogene TRBV3-2) and TRBJ2-5, with 7 bases aligning to TRBD2. Germline CDR1 reads LGHDT; CDR2 reads YNNKEL (reference sequence). The CDR3 extends over 16 amino acids. V lost 5 bases and J lost 5; bases outside the gene matches: 14. CDR3 nucleotide sequence: TGTGCCAGCAGCGACTTGGGAGGGAGCTCCGCCGAGACCCAGTACTTC. Its translation is CASSDLGGSSAETQYF.

J is TRBJ1-6 and V is TRBV6-5; TRBD1 agrees at 9 bases. Germline V CDR1 and CDR2: MNHEY, SVGAGI. There are 15 residues in the CDR3. Trimming cost V 2 bases and J 11 bases; bases outside gene matches: 7. The CDR3 reads CASSYDGTGRTPLHF. CDR3 nucleotide sequence: TGTGCCAGCAGTTACGACGGGACAGGGAGAACACCCCTCCACTTT.

The sample holds one count of this clone. The V gene is TRBV6-1, the J gene TRBJ2-3; D possibly corresponds to TRBD2 (6 bases). The V gene lost 1 base and the J gene lost 11 bases, with 19 bases spanning the gap. This CDR3 spans 15 amino acids. The germline gives CDR1 MNHNS, CDR2 SASEGT. CDR3: CASSEEGTPQYGQYF. CDR3 nucleotides: TGTGCCAGCAGTGAAGAAGGGACTCCCCAGTATGGGCAGTATTTT.

The chain uses TRBV6-5 and TRBJ1-6; 9 bases are shared with TRBD1. The V segment lost 1 base and the J segment 10 bases; nucleotides outside the gene matches: 5. The CDR3 covers 15 residues. The germline gives CDR1 MNHEY, CDR2 SVGAGI. DNA of the CDR3: TGTGCCAGCAGTTACTGGGGACAGGGAGACTCACCCCTCCACTTT. Translated: CASSYWGQGDSPLHF.

V and J are TRBV4-2 and TRBJ1-1; tentative D call: TRBD1 (6 bases). Looked up from germline, CDR1 is LGHNA and CDR2 is YNFKEQ. This CDR3 region has 16 residues. V was cut by 0 bases and J by 5 bases, with 16 bases left in between. The CDR3 DNA reads as TGTGCCAGCAGCCAAGATAGGCAGGGGTATCGGACTGAAGCTTTCTTT. Residues: CASSQDRQGYRTEAFF.

The chain couples TRBV5-4 to TRBJ2-5; D gene ambiguous. V dropped 2 bases and J dropped 3 bases, with 11 bases sitting between them. CDR1 is SGHNT and CDR2 is YYREEE in the germline V gene (reference sequence). The CDR3 consists of 14 residues. CDR3 protein: CASSFPSDKETQYF. CDR3 nucleotides: TGTGCCAGCAGCTTTCCCAGCGATAAAGAGACCCAGTACTTC. Full variable domain (rest looked up from reference TRBV5-4 and TRBJ2-5): ETGVTQSPTHLIKTRGQQVTLRCSSQSGHNTVSWYQQALGQGPQFIFQYYREEENGRGNFPPRFSGLQFPNYSSELNVNALELDDSALYLCASSFPSDKETQYFGPGTRLLVL.

This chain connects TRBV5-8 to TRBJ1-5, with no clear D. The CDR3 loop spans 15 amino acids. V shed 0 bases and J shed 1 base, with 8 bases lying between them. Germline CDR1 reads SGHTS; CDR2 reads YDEGEE. CDR3 bases: TGTGCCAGCAGCTTGGGGTTCAGGAGCAATCAGCCCCAGCATTTT. It is translated as CASSLGFRSNQPQHF.

The CDR3 loop is CASTGGSYNEQFF. CDR3 nucleotide sequence: TGTGCCAGTACCGGTGGCTCCTACAATGAGCAGTTCTTC. The chain recombines TRBV19 with TRBJ2-1; D remains ambiguous. Germline loops: CDR1 LNHDA, CDR2 SQIVND (reference sequence). The CDR3 contains 13 residues. V lost 7 bases and J lost 0, with 7 bases in between.